The TCR beta chain under discussion was sequenced for a study of molecular identifiers for immune sequencing clone quantification. This CDR3 is 17 amino acids long. V was pared by 8 bases and J by 1 base, with 19 bases between. TCRdb fed the PCR reads into MiXCR, producing one record per CDR3 protein. Seen here are tens of thousands of distinct CDR3 sequences, less than 20% observed once, and the top ten hold approximately 1.6%. The source material was naive CD8+ T cells from blood, with Jurkat cell RNA spiked in. Subset reported: FACS-sorted CD8+CD4-CCR7+CD45RA+ naive T cells. The chain links TRBV5-3 to TRBJ2-6; no reliable D call. TRBV5-3 is treated as an ORF (open reading frame) with a function not yet certain. The TCR originated in a human donor in good health. Some libraries in this study had Jurkat cell RNA spiked in. CDR3 in DNA: TGTGCCAGCAGCCTTGGATTCGGCGCGTCTGGGGCCAACGTCCTGACTTTC. It specifies CASSLGFGASGANVLTF.